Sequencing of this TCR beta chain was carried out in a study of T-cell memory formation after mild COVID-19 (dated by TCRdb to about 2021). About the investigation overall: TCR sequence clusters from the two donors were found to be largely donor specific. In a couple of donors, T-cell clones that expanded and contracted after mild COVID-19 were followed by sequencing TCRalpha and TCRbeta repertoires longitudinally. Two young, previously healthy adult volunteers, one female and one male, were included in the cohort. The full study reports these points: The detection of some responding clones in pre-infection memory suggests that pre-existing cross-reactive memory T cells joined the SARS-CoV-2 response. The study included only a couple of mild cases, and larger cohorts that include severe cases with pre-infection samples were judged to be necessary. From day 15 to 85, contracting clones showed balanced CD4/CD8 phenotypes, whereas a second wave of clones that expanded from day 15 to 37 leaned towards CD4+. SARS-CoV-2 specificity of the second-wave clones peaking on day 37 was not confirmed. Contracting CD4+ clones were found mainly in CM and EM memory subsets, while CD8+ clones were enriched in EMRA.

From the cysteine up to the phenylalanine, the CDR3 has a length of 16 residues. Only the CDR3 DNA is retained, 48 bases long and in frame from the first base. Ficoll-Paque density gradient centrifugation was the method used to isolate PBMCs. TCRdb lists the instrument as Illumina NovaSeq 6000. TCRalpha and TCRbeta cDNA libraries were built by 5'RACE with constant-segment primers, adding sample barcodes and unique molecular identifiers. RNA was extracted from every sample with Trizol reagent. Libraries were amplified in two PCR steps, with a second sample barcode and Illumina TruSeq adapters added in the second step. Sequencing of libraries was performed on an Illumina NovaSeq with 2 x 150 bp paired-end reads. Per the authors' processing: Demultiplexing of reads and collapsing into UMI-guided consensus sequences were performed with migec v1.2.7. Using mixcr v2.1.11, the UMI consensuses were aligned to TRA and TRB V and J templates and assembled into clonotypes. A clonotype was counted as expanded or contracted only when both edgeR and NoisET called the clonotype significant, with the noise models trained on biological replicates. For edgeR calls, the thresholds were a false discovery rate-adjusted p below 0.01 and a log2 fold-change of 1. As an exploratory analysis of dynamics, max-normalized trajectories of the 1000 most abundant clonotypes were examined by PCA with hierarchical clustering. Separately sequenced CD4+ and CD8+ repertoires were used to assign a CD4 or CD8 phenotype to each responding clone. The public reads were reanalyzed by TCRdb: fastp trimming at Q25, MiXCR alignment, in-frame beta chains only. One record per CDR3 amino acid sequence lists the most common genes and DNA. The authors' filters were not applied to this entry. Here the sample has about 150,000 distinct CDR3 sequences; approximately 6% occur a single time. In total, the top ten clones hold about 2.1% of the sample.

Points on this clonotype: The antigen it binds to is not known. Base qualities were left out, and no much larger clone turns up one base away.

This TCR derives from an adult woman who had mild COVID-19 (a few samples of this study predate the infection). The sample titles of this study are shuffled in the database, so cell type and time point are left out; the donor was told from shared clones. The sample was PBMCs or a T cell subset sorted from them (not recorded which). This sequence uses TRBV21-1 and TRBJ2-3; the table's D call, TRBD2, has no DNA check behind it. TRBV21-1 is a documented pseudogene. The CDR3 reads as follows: CASSFRLAGGTDTQYF. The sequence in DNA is TGTGCCAGCAGCTTCCGACTAGCGGGCGGCACAGATACGCAGTATTTT.